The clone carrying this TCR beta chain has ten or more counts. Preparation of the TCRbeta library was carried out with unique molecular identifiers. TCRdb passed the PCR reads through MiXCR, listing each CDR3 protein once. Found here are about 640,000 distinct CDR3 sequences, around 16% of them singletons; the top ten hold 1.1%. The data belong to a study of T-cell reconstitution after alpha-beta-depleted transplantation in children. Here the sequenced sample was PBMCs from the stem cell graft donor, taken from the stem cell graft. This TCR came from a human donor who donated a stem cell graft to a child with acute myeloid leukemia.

CDR3 sequence (DNA): TGCAGCGTTGAGGGACTAGCCGACGAGCAGTACTTC. As protein: CSVEGLADEQYF. The chain is built from TRBV29-1 and TRBJ2-7, with 9 bases lining up with TRBD2. Germline CDR1 SQVTM, CDR2 ANQGSEA. The V gene end was trimmed by 3 bases and the J gene end by 5 bases; junction bases not matched to a gene: 2. The CDR3 loop spans 12 amino acids.